Given below is one T cell receptor beta chain in context. What it binds is not known. This sample is drawn from a study of T cell responses to AZD1222 COVID-19 vaccine. Study findings and constraints: Baseline serostatus was positive in only a handful of AZD1222 recipients. An increase in Spike-specific TCR breadth and depth was observed after two AZD1222 doses. Clonal diversity may have been underestimated in mostly white British donors.

J gave up 4 bases and V 5 bases, and 6 bases lay outside the gene matches. Germline CDR1 MNHEY, CDR2 SVGEGT. The length of the CDR3 is 15 residues. Assay used: immunoSEQ multiplex PCR; TCRdb lists only in-frame clones, some missing. This sample yields around 140,000 clones, of which around 89% are seen a single time; just under 3% belongs to the top ten. The chain recombines TRBV6-2 or TRBV6-3 with TRBJ2-1; 9 nucleotides line up with TRBD2. This specimen consisted of peripheral blood, obtained on day 0 of AZD1222 vaccination. This TCR was recovered from an adult in good health. CDR3 protein: CASSLTSGPYNEQFF. CDR3 DNA: TGTGCCAGCAGTCTAACTAGCGGGCCGTACAATGAGCAGTTCTTC.